Listed here are 26 T cell receptor beta chains from one sample, sequenced in a study of T cell responses to AZD1222 COVID-19 vaccine. Only in-frame clones appear in the TCRdb table, and some are missing; sequencing was by immunoSEQ multiplex PCR. This sample carries around 150,000 clones, roughly 93% of them seen once, and the ten largest clones take around 1.8%. The sample here was peripheral blood, taken 28 days after the second AZD1222 dose. Source of these receptors: an adult who received the AZD1222 COVID-19 vaccine.

The V gene is TRBV5-1, the J gene TRBJ2-7; 14 bases match TRBD2. This CDR3 is built from 15 residues. Germline assignment: CDR1 SGHRS and CDR2 YFSETQ. The V and J ends lost 6 bases and 1 base, in that order; junction bases with no gene match: 3. The CDR3 sequence is CASTGTSGSSYEQYF. CDR3 DNA sequence: TGCGCCAGCACCGGGACTAGCGGGAGTTCCTACGAGCAGTACTTC.

The rearrangement joins TRBV9 to TRBJ2-1; possibly TRBD2 for D (5 bases). CDR1 is SGDLS and CDR2 is YYNGEE in the germline V gene. V lost 4 bases and J 8 bases, leaving 16 bases between the germline ends. CDR3 size: 14 residues. The CDR3 DNA reads TGTGCCAGCAGCCCCGGAGGCGGTTTTGATGAGCAGTTCTTC. This sequence encodes CASSPGGGFDEQFF.

The V and J genes are TRBV4-1 and TRBJ2-7; D gene unclear. Germline CDR1 and CDR2: MGHRA and YSYEKL. CDR3 length equals 16 residues. Trimming shortened V by 0 bases and J by 6 bases, and 18 bases separated the two germline ends. CDR3 in amino acids: CASSQENSLGRGEQYF. CDR3 coding DNA: TGCGCCAGCAGCCAAGAAAATTCACTGGGTCGTGGCGAGCAGTACTTC.

The chain carries TRBV7-7 and TRBJ2-2; a possible D gene is TRBD1 (6 bases). CDR1 is SSHAT and CDR2 is FNYEAQ in the germline V gene (reference sequence). This CDR3 spans 16 amino acids. Trimming took 5 bases from V and 2 from J, leaving 15 bases between them. CDR3 amino acids: CASSPNLQGNTGELFF. The CDR3, as DNA: TGTGCCAGCAGCCCAAACTTACAGGGAAACACCGGGGAGCTGTTTTTT.

The chain has TRBV2 and TRBJ2-7, with D possibly TRBD1 on 7 matching bases. Germline V gene sequence: CDR1 SNHLY, CDR2 FYNNEI. This CDR3 has 13 residues. Trimming took 6 bases from V and 5 from J, leaving 14 bases between them. CDR3 loop: CASRYRGGNEQYF. CDR3 coding DNA: TGTGCCAGCAGATACAGGGGAGGCAACGAGCAGTACTTC.

The chain employs TRBV12-5 and TRBJ1-2; possible D gene TRBD1, 5 bases. Germline lookup yields CDR1 LGHNT and CDR2 FRNRAP. The CDR3 has 13 amino acids. Trimming took off 6 bases at V and 5 bases at J, with 13 bases between the two ends. CDR3 in DNA: TGTGCTAGTGGATCCGAGGGACCTTATGGCTACACCTTC. It codes for CASGSEGPYGYTF.

The chain carries TRBV7-2 and TRBJ1-2; no reliable D call. Trimming removed 1 base from V and 4 bases from J, with 10 bases in between. Germline V CDR1 and CDR2: SGHTA, FQGNSA. This CDR3 has 14 residues. The CDR3, as DNA: TGTGCCAGCAGCTTAGGAAAGGAATCCTATGGCTACACCTTC. This sequence encodes CASSLGKESYGYTF.

The rearrangement links TRBV11-2 to TRBJ2-2; 7 nucleotides match TRBD2. The ends lost 5 bases at V and 4 bases at J; junction bases unmatched: 10. CDR1 and CDR2 (germline): SGHAT, FQNNGV. The CDR3 contains 16 residues. CDR3 sequence reads: CASSRSGLPGTGELFF. DNA for the CDR3: TGTGCCAGCAGCCGATCGGGACTACCAGGCACCGGGGAGCTGTTTTTT.

The chain links TRBV29-1 to TRBJ2-6, with D hard to call. Trimming removed 4 bases from V and 4 bases from J, with 8 bases in between. From germline, CDR1 is SQVTM and CDR2 ANQGSEA. The CDR3 runs 13 residues. CDR3 nucleotides: TGCAGCGTTGTGCAGTCCGGGGCCAACGTCCTGACTTTC. Encoded protein: CSVVQSGANVLTF.

The chain joins TRBV27 to TRBJ1-2; D gene unclear. The CDR3 contains 13 residues. Germline loops: CDR1 MNHEY, CDR2 SMNVEV (reference sequence). The germline V and J ends were trimmed by 3 bases and 2 bases, with 7 bases remaining between them. As DNA, the CDR3 is TGTGCCAGCAGTTTCGGCCAGAACTATGGCTACACCTTC. Residues: CASSFGQNYGYTF.

The rearrangement joins TRBV10-3 to TRBJ1-1; D possibly corresponds to TRBD1 (6 bases). The germline CDR1 and CDR2 sequences are ENHRY and SYGVKD. CDR3 size: 15 residues. V lost 3 bases to trimming and J lost 0 bases, with 11 bases between them. The DNA for the CDR3 is TGTGCCATCAGTGACGCAAGACAGGTGAACACTGAAGCTTTCTTT. Its protein product is CAISDARQVNTEAFF.

The chain links TRBV9 to TRBJ1-1; D ambiguous. The CDR3 has 13 residues. Trimming pared 4 bases from V and 5 bases from J, leaving 12 bases between. Germline CDR1 is SGDLS and CDR2 is YYNGEE. The CDR3 DNA reads as TGTGCCAGCAGCTGGCCTGGGGAAACTGAAGCTTTCTTT. Translated: CASSWPGETEAFF.

The rearrangement links TRBV19 to TRBJ1-3; D not certain. CDR1 is LNHDA, CDR2 SQIVND, per germline (reference sequence). V lost 2 bases to trimming and J lost 0 bases, with 11 bases between them. There are 16 residues in the CDR3. The CDR3: CASSIPQAISGNTIYF. The DNA for the CDR3 is TGTGCCAGTAGTATACCCCAGGCGATCTCTGGAAACACCATATATTTT. The full variable domain, rest sourced from reference TRBV19 and TRBJ1-3, is DGGITQSPKYLFRKEGQNVTLSCEQNLNHDAMYWYRQDPGQGLRLIYYSQIVNDFQKGDIAEGYSVSREKKESFPLTVTSAQKNPTAFYLCASSIPQAISGNTIYFGEGSWLTVV.

V usage is TRBV27 and J usage is TRBJ2-7; D assignment may be TRBD1 or TRBD2 (5 bases each). Germline V lookup: CDR1 MNHEY, CDR2 SMNVEV (reference sequence). CDR3 length equals 15 residues. V was clipped by 2 bases and J by 4 bases, with 15 bases between them. CDR3 in amino acids: CASSLTQGGWYEQYF. In DNA form, the CDR3 reads TGTGCCAGCAGTTTAACCCAGGGCGGGTGGTACGAGCAGTACTTC.

This sequence joins TRBV5-1 and TRBJ2-1; D could derive from TRBD1 or TRBD2 (5 bases each). This CDR3 region has 17 residues. Looked up from germline, CDR1 is SGHRS and CDR2 is YFSETQ. V dropped 1 base and J dropped 3 bases, with 17 bases sitting between them. CDR3 residues: CASSLPSGPPNYNEQFF. DNA of the CDR3: TGCGCCAGCAGCTTGCCCTCGGGACCGCCGAACTACAATGAGCAGTTCTTC.

The chain couples TRBV6-1 to TRBJ2-7, with 9 bases aligning to TRBD1. The CDR3 runs 14 residues. Per the germline V gene, CDR1 is MNHNS and CDR2 is SASEGT. After removal of 7 bases from V and 3 bases from J, the junction contained 7 bases not matched to a gene. CDR3 sequence reads: CASTLGTGSYEQYF. The CDR3, as DNA: TGTGCCAGCACCTTAGGGACAGGGAGCTACGAGCAGTACTTC.

The gene calls are TRBV6-5 and TRBJ1-1; D remains ambiguous. The germline CDR1 and CDR2 sequences are MNHEY and SVGAGI. The CDR3 contains 15 residues. V shed 0 bases and J shed 0 bases, with 8 bases lying between them. This CDR3 reads CASSYSRRVNTEAFF. CDR3 sequence (DNA): TGTGCCAGCAGTTACTCAAGGAGGGTGAACACTGAAGCTTTCTTT.

This chain uses TRBV2 with TRBJ1-5, with a weak D call TRBD1 (6 bases). The CDR3 runs 12 residues. Trimming shortened V by 11 bases and J by 6 bases, and 14 bases separated the two germline ends. Germline loops: CDR1 SNHLY, CDR2 FYNNEI. CDR3 bases: TGTGCCGGAACGCAGGGGACTCAGCCCCAGCATTTT. Translation gives CAGTQGTQPQHF.

V usage is TRBV6-5 and J usage is TRBJ2-2; no firm D call. Germline values: CDR1 MNHEY, CDR2 SVGAGI. CDR3 length: 13 amino acids. V gave up 4 bases and J gave up 2 bases, with 5 bases separating them. CDR3 residues: CASSSENTGELFF. CDR3 nucleotide sequence: TGTGCCAGCAGTTCAGAAAACACCGGGGAGCTGTTTTTT.

This clone was picked up one time. The chain is built from TRBV27 and TRBJ2-3, with TRBD1 identical over 9 bases. With 10 bases clipped from V and 2 bases from J, the junction kept 7 bases outside the gene matches. From germline, CDR1 is MNHEY and CDR2 SMNVEV (reference sequence). The CDR3 sequence is 14 residues long. Here the CDR3 DNA reads TGTGCCACCTCCCGGGACAGGGCCACAGATACGCAGTATTTT. The encoded protein is CATSRDRATDTQYF.

The gene calls are TRBV6-5 and TRBJ1-5, with no clear D. Germline CDR1 MNHEY, CDR2 SVGAGI. The CDR3 length is 16 residues. Deletions cut 2 bases from V and 0 bases from J, with 11 bases between. DNA of the CDR3: TGTGCCAGCAGTTACGGAGAAAGATATAGCAATCAGCCCCAGCATTTT. Its translation: CASSYGERYSNQPQHF.

V usage is TRBV24-1 and J usage is TRBJ2-2, with D tentatively TRBD2 (5 bases). The CDR3 totals 14 residues. Germline values: CDR1 KGHDR, CDR2 SFDVKD. V lost 8 bases and J lost 5, with 14 bases in between. The CDR3: CATKGFGETGELFF. CDR3 in DNA: TGTGCCACCAAGGGTTTTGGGGAGACCGGGGAGCTGTTTTTT.

The rearrangement uses TRBV6-2 or TRBV6-3 and TRBJ2-1, with 14 nucleotides matching TRBD2. J lost 7 bases, V lost 2 bases, and 7 bases had no gene match. From germline, CDR1 is MNHEY and CDR2 SVGEGT. This CDR3 is 17 amino acids long. As DNA, the CDR3 is TGTGCCAGCAGTTACCCACCCGGGACTAGCGGGAGAAATGAGCAGTTCTTC. This sequence encodes CASSYPPGTSGRNEQFF.

This chain links TRBV11-2 with TRBJ2-7, with no clear D. CDR3 length: 11 amino acids. The germline V and J ends were trimmed by 1 base and 4 bases, with 2 bases remaining between them. In germline, CDR1 is SGHAT, CDR2 FQNNGV. Here the CDR3 reads CASSLVYEQYF. CDR3 coding DNA: TGTGCCAGCAGCTTAGTGTACGAGCAGTACTTC.

V usage is TRBV18 and J usage is TRBJ1-1; no definite D call. Trimming cost V 0 bases and J 5 bases, with 7 bases left between them. This CDR3 region has 13 residues. Germline CDR1 is KGHSH and CDR2 is LQKENI. The CDR3, as DNA: TGTGCCAGCTCACCACCAGGAGTAACTGAAGCTTTCTTT. Protein sequence: CASSPPGVTEAFF. Full variable domain (outside the CDR3, taken from reference TRBV18 and TRBJ1-1): NAGVMQNPRHLVRRRGQEARLRCSPMKGHSHVYWYRQLPEEGLKFMVYLQKENIIDESGMPKERFSAEFPKEGPSILRIQQVVRGDSAAYFCASSPPGVTEAFFGQGTRLTVV.

The V call is TRBV12-3 or TRBV12-4, the J call TRBJ1-4; possible D gene TRBD1, 5 bases. This CDR3 comprises 12 residues. The V end lost 9 bases, the J end lost 4 bases, and 9 bases lay between the germline ends. The CDR3 loop reads CASSGGNEKLFF. The CDR3 nucleotides read TGTGCCAGTAGCGGGGGTAATGAAAAACTGTTTTTT.